This TCR beta chain originates from a study of OX40 agonist ivuxolimab in advanced cancers. Notes on the study in general: Patients with a partial response at 0.1-3.0 mg/kg had among the lowest clonal expansion. No antigen was identified for the clonally expanded peripheral T cells.

In regard to this clone: The antigen is unknown.

The germline gives CDR1 MDHEN, CDR2 SYDVKM. The CDR3 sequence is 13 residues long. Trimming took off 5 bases at V and 3 bases at J, with 10 bases between the two ends. Profiling relied on immunoSEQ multiplex PCR, and the TCRdb table lists in-frame clones only, not all of them. Seen here are about 80,000 clones, 90% to 95% observed once, and the top ten hold 4.8%. The chain combines TRBV28 with TRBJ1-1, with D tentatively TRBD1 (5 bases). The source material was CD4+ or CD8+ T cells sorted from blood, sampled in a trial of the OX40 agonist ivuxolimab. This sequence originates from an adult with an advanced solid tumor such as melanoma, head and neck, liver or kidney cancer. The CDR3 sequence: CASSPGGDTEAFF. DNA of the CDR3: TGTGCCAGCAGTCCCGGGGGGGACACTGAAGCTTTCTTT. Using reference TRBV28 and TRBJ1-1 for the parts outside the CDR3, the full variable domain is DVKVTQSSRYLVKRTGEKVFLECVQDMDHENMFWYRQDPGLGLRLIYFSYDVKMKEKGDIPEGYSVSREKKERFSLILESASTNQTSMYLCASSPGGDTEAFFGQGTRLTVV.